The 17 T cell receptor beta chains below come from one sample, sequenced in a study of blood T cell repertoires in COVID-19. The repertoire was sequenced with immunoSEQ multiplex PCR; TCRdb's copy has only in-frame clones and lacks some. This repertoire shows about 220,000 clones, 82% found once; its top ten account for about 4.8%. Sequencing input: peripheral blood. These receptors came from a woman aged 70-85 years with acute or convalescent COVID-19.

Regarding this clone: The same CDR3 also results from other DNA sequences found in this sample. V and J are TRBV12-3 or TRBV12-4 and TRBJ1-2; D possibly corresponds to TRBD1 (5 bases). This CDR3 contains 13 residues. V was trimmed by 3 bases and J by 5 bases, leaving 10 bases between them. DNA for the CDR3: TGTGCCAGCAGTTTGGGGGGAGAGTATGGCTACACCTTC. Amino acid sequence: CASSLGGEYGYTF.

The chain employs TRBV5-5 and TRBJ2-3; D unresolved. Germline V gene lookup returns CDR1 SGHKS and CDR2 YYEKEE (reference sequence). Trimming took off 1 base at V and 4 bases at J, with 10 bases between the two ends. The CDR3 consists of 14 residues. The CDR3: CASSLPGAPDTQYF. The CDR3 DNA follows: TGTGCCAGCAGCTTGCCGGGTGCGCCAGATACGCAGTATTTT.

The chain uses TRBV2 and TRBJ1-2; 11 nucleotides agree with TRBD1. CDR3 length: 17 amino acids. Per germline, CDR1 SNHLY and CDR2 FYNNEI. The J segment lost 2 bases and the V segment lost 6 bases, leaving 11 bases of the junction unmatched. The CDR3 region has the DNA TGTGCCAGCAGGGGAGGACAGGGGGCGCGAAGAAACTATGGCTACACCTTC. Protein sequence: CASRGGQGARRNYGYTF.

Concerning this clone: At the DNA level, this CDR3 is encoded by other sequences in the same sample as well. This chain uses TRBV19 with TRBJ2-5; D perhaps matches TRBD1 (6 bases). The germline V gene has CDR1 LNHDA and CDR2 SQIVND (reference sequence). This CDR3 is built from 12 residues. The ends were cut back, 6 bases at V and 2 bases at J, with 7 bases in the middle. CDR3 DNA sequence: TGTGCCAGTAGCCAGGGGCAAGAGACCCAGTACTTC. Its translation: CASSQGQETQYF.

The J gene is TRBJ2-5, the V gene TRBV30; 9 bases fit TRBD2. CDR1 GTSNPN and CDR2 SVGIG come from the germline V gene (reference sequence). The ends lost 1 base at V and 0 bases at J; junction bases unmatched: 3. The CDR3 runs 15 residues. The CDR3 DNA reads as TGTGCCTGGAGTGCTCTAGCGGGGTACCAAGAGACCCAGTACTTC. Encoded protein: CAWSALAGYQETQYF.

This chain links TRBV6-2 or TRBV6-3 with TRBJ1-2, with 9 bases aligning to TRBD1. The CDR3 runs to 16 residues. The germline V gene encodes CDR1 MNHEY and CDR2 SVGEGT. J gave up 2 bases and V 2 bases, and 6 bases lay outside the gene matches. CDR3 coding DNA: TGTGCCAGCAGTTACCGCCGGACAGGGGCGAACTATGGCTACACCTTC. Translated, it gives CASSYRRTGANYGYTF.

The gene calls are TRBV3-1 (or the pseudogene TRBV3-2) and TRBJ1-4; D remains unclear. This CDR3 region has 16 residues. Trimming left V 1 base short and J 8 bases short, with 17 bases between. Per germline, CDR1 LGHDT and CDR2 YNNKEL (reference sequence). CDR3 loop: CASSQGRGGSGEKLFF. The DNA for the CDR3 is TGTGCCAGCAGCCAAGGGAGAGGAGGGAGTGGAGAAAAACTGTTTTTT.

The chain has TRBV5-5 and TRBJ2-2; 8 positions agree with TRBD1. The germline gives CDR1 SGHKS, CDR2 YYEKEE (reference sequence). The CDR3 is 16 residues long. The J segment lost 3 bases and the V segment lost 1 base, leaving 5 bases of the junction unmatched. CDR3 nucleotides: TGTGCCAGCAGCTTGTCTCAGGGGGCACACACCGGGGAGCTGTTTTTT. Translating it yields CASSLSQGAHTGELFF.

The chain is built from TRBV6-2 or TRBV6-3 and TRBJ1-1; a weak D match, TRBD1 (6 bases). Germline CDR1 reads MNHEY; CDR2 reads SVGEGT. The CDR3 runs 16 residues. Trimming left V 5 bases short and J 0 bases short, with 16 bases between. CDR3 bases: TGTGCCAGCAGTACGGAGACAGGCCGGTTGAACACTGAAGCTTTCTTT. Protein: CASSTETGRLNTEAFF.

This chain's CDR3 is CRLPSSTYEQYF. The CDR3 region has the DNA TGCAGGTTACCGAGCTCCACCTACGAGCAGTACTTC. This chain joins TRBV29-1 and TRBJ2-7; D remains unclear. Per the germline V gene, CDR1 is SQVTM and CDR2 is ANQGSEA. The CDR3 consists of 12 residues.

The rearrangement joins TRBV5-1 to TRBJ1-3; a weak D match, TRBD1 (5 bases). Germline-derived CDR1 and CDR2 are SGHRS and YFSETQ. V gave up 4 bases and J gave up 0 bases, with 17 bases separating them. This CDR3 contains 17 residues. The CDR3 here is CASSLNRYTTSGNTIYF. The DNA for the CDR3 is TGCGCCAGCAGCCTGAACAGGTACACGACCTCTGGAAACACCATATATTTT.

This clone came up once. The CDR3 is CASSPSGAGALGEQFF. The CDR3 nucleotides read TGTGCCAGCAGCCCGAGTGGTGCAGGGGCACTGGGTGAGCAGTTCTTC. The chain has TRBV7-9 and TRBJ2-1, with TRBD1 as a possible D gene (6 bases). Trimming stripped 5 bases from V and 9 bases from J, with 23 bases between. CDR3 length equals 16 residues. The germline V gene has CDR1 SEHNR and CDR2 FQNEAQ (reference sequence).

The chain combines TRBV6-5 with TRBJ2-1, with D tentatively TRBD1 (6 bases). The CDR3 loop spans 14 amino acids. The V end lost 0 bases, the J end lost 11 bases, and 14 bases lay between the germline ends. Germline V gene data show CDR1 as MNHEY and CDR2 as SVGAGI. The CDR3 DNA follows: TGTGCCAGCAGTTACTCGATGTTTCAGGGGAAGCAGTTCTTC. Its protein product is CASSYSMFQGKQFF.

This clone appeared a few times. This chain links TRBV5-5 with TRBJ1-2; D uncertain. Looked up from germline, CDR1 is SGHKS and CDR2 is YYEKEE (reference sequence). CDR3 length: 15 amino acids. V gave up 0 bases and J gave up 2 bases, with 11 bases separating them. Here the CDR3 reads CASSLAAGFNYGYTF. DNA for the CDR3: TGTGCCAGCAGCTTGGCCGCGGGTTTCAACTATGGCTACACCTTC.

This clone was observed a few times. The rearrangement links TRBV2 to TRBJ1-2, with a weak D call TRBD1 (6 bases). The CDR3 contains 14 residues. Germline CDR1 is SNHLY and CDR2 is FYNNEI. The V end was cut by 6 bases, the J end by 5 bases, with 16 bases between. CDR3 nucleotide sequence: TGTGCCAGCAGAGCAGGGGCAGTCGGATATGGCTACACCTTC. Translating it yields CASRAGAVGYGYTF. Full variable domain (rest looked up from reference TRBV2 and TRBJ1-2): EPEVTQTPSHQVTQMGQEVILRCVPISNHLYFYWYRQILGQKVEFLVSFYNNEISEKSEIFDDQFSVERPDGSNFTLKIRSTKLEDSAMYFCASRAGAVGYGYTFGSGTRLTVV.

The CDR3 sequence is CASSLSSPGEQFF. The CDR3 DNA follows: TGTGCCAGCAGCTTGTCAAGTCCAGGGGAGCAGTTCTTC. This rearrangement joins TRBV5-4 to TRBJ2-1, with D perhaps matching TRBD1 (5 bases). V was pared by 1 base and J by 10 bases, with 12 bases between. Germline CDR1 SGHNT, CDR2 YYREEE (reference sequence). The CDR3 covers 13 residues.

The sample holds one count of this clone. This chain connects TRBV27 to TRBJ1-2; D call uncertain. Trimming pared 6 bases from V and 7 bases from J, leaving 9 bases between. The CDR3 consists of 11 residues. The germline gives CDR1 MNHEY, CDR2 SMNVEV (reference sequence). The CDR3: CASRVGGGYTF. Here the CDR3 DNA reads TGTGCCAGCAGAGTGGGAGGTGGCTACACCTTC.